This is a list of T cell receptor beta chains from one sample in a study of cytomegalovirus exposure and HLA in healthy donors. This table comes from immunoSEQ multiplex PCR, and its TCRdb copy is limited to in-frame clones, with some not included. The table includes roughly 160,000 clones, around 80% detected once. The sequencing input was PBMCs. Every receptor here comes from a man aged 30 to 45 in good health and CMV-seronegative. Both conserved end residues are part of each CDR3. The D gene is left open where the match is weak. Clone sizes are given selectively: once, few, many, or a class where the clone is expanded.

>NA|TRBJ1-2|TRBV5-1|TRBD1
CASSLAGQGGNGYTF
TGCGCCAGCAGCTTGGCAGGACAGGGTGGTAATGGCTACACCTTC
>NA|TRBJ2-3|TRBV5-1|NA
CASTPSGPYSDTQYF
TGCGCCAGCACACCATCCGGTCCTTACTCCGATACGCAGTATTTT
>NA|TRBJ2-3|TRBV7-9|NA
CASSSIARPSTDTQYF
TGTGCCAGCAGCTCAATAGCACGTCCTAGCACAGATACGCAGTATTTT
>NA|TRBJ1-1|TRBV6-1|NA
CASSAPGANTEAFF
TGTGCCAGCAGTGCCCCAGGGGCGAACACTGAAGCTTTCTTT
>NA|TRBJ1-3|TRBV28|NA
CASGGGFSGNTIYF
TGTGCCAGCGGGGGGGGCTTCTCTGGAAACACCATATATTTT
>NA|TRBJ1-3|TRBV4-1|NA
CASSQDASSGNTIYF
TGCGCCAGCAGCCAAGATGCGAGCTCTGGAAACACCATATATTTT
>NA|TRBJ1-2|TRBV4-2|NA
CASSETGRGGYTF
TGTGCCAGCAGCGAGACTGGGAGGGGCGGCTACACCTTC
>NA|TRBJ2-3|TRBV6-5|NA
CASSPWASTDTQYF
TGTGCCAGCAGTCCTTGGGCCAGCACAGATACGCAGTATTTT
>NA|TRBJ1-1|TRBV11-2|TRBD1
CASSLGPGQLLNTEAFF
TGTGCCAGCAGCTTAGGACCGGGACAGCTTTTGAACACTGAAGCTTTCTTT
>NA|TRBJ2-1|TRBV7-2|NA
CASSYSMGAANEQFF
TGTGCCAGCAGCTATAGTATGGGGGCTGCGAATGAGCAGTTCTTC
>few|TRBJ2-3|TRBV7-2|NA
CASSPNTDTQYF
TGTGCCAGCAGCCCAAACACAGATACGCAGTATTTT
>NA|TRBJ2-5|TRBV28|TRBD1
CASSSDRGRQETQYF
TGTGCCAGCAGTTCGGACAGGGGAAGACAAGAGACCCAGTACTTC
>NA|TRBJ2-1|TRBV7-7|TRBD1
CASSTDRGHNEQFF
TGTGCCAGCAGCACGGACAGGGGACACAATGAGCAGTTCTTC
>NA|TRBJ1-3|TRBV5-6|NA
CASSLTGGRVSGNTIYF
TGTGCCAGCAGCCTCACCGGGGGTAGGGTATCTGGAAACACCATATATTTT
>NA|TRBJ1-5|TRBV7-3|NA
CASTSREGNQPQHF
TGTGCCAGCACCTCCCGGGAAGGCAATCAGCCCCAGCATTTT
>NA|TRBJ2-7|TRBV7-9|NA
CASSPGHSPSYEQYF
TGTGCCAGCAGTCCGGGACATTCTCCCTCCTACGAGCAGTACTTC
>NA|TRBJ1-5|TRBV6-1|NA
CASRAEIFQPQHF
TGTGCCAGCAGGGCAGAAATCTTTCAGCCCCAGCATTTT
>NA|TRBJ1-1|TRBV27|NA
CASSLRLEGAEAFF
TGTGCCAGCAGTTTACGACTCGAGGGGGCTGAAGCTTTCTTT
>NA|TRBJ2-1|TRBV5-6|TRBD2
CASHSSGIGEQFF
TGTGCCAGCCACTCTAGCGGGATAGGTGAGCAGTTCTTC
>once|TRBJ1-2|TRBV30|NA
CAWRAGLLYGYTF
TGTGCCTGGAGGGCGGGACTCCTCTATGGCTACACCTTC
>few|TRBJ1-1|TRBV7-9|NA
CASSLRGGTDTEAFF
TGTGCCAGCAGCCTGAGAGGAGGAACGGACACTGAAGCTTTCTTT
>NA|TRBJ1-2|TRBV6-5|NA
CASSYSTGYGYTF
TGTGCCAGCAGTTACTCGACCGGGTATGGCTACACCTTC
>once|TRBJ1-4|TRBV15|NA
CATSRDKNWAVWNEKLFF
TGTGCCACCAGCAGAGACAAAAATTGGGCAGTGTGGAATGAAAAACTGTTTTTT
>NA|TRBJ2-1|TRBV28|NA
CASTRAGMLDNEQFF
TGTGCCAGCACCCGAGCAGGGATGCTTGACAATGAGCAGTTCTTC
>NA|TRBJ2-1|TRBV7-3|TRBD2
CASSWWVAGYNEQFF
TGTGCCAGCAGCTGGTGGGTAGCGGGTTACAATGAGCAGTTCTTC
>NA|TRBJ1-6|TRBV5-1|TRBD1
CASRTGGGNSPLHF
TGCGCCAGCAGGACAGGGGGAGGGAATTCACCCCTCCACTTT
>NA|TRBJ1-1|TRBV7-9|TRBD1
CSSTPDRGNTEAFF
TGTTCCAGCACCCCTGACAGGGGGAACACTGAAGCTTTCTTT
>NA|TRBJ1-1|TRBV5-1|NA
CASSEGAYEAFF
TGCGCCAGTTCGGAGGGTGCCTATGAAGCTTTCTTT
>NA|TRBJ1-5|TRBV27|NA
CASSSLGGPSNQPQHF
TGTGCCAGCAGTTCCCTCGGGGGGCCTAGCAATCAGCCCCAGCATTTT
>NA|TRBJ1-2|TRBV7-9|NA
CASSLPVVYGYTF
TGTGCCAGCAGCTTGCCAGTGGTCTATGGCTACACCTTC
>NA|TRBJ2-1|TRBV27|NA
CATSTRNEQFF
TGTGCCACCTCGACTCGTAATGAGCAGTTCTTC
>few|TRBJ2-3|TRBV9|NA
CASSAASDTQYF
TGTGCCAGCAGCGCGGCTAGCGATACGCAGTATTTT
>NA|TRBJ1-3|TRBV5-6|NA
CASSSAGGPGNTIYF
TGTGCCAGCAGCTCCGCCGGGGGGCCTGGAAACACCATATATTTT
>NA|TRBJ2-7|TRBV7-9|TRBD1
CASSLGTGGADEQYF
TGTGCCAGCAGCTTAGGAACAGGGGGCGCGGACGAGCAGTACTTC
>NA|TRBJ1-3|TRBV19|NA
CATFPTGRSGNTIYF
TGTGCCACCTTCCCGACAGGACGCTCTGGAAACACCATATATTTT
>once|TRBJ1-2|TRBV20-1|NA
CSVFRESWYTF
TGCAGTGTTTTCAGGGAAAGTTGGTACACCTTC
>NA|TRBJ2-5|TRBV6-6|NA
CASSSTGFGSQETQYF
TGTGCCAGCAGTTCCACAGGGTTTGGGTCCCAAGAGACCCAGTACTTC
>NA|TRBJ2-1|TRBV10-3|TRBD2
CAIASGGASEQFF
TGTGCCATTGCCAGCGGGGGGGCGAGTGAGCAGTTCTTC
>NA|TRBJ1-4|TRBV30|NA
CAWSDGSSEKLFF
TGTGCCTGGAGTGACGGTTCTTCTGAAAAACTGTTTTTT
>few|TRBJ2-1|TRBV27|TRBD2
CASRLGLEVYNEQFF
TGTGCCAGCAGACTTGGACTAGAAGTTTACAATGAGCAGTTCTTC
>NA|TRBJ1-4|TRBV18|NA
CASSPEAANEKLFF
TGTGCCAGCTCACCGGAGGCGGCTAATGAAAAACTGTTTTTT
>NA|TRBJ1-1|TRBV11-2|TRBD1
CASSLALRGQPKAFF
TGTGCCAGCAGCTTAGCACTACGGGGACAGCCTAAAGCTTTCTTT
>NA|TRBJ2-7|TRBV28|TRBD1
CASRRIRQGNEQYF
TGTGCCAGCAGGCGAATCCGACAGGGTAACGAGCAGTACTTC
>few|TRBJ2-7|TRBV7-2|NA
CASSPGYEQYF
TGTGCCAGCAGCCCAGGCTACGAGCAGTACTTC
>once|TRBJ1-5|TRBV15|NA
CATSRVFSQPQHF
TGTGCCACCAGCAGAGTGTTTAGTCAGCCCCAGCATTTT
>NA|TRBJ1-4|TRBV7-2|NA
CASSLGLSEAVTEKLFF
TGTGCCAGCAGCTTAGGGCTATCAGAGGCCGTAACTGAAAAACTGTTTTTT
>NA|TRBJ1-1|TRBV28|NA
CASSAYKMRTPGAEAFF
TGTGCCAGCAGTGCCTACAAAATGAGAACGCCAGGGGCTGAAGCTTTCTTT
>NA|TRBJ1-3|TRBV5-1|NA
CASSPISSSGNTIYF
TGCGCCAGCAGCCCGATTTCGAGCTCTGGAAACACCATATATTTT
>NA|TRBJ2-1|TRBV5-1|NA
CASSYYRERANNEQFF
TGCGCCAGCAGCTACTACAGGGAGAGGGCTAATAATGAGCAGTTCTTC
>NA|TRBJ2-5|TRBV2|NA
CASRFSGMAGGETQYF
TGTGCCAGCAGGTTTTCGGGTATGGCGGGCGGAGAGACCCAGTACTTC
>NA|TRBJ2-7|TRBV7-9|TRBD1
CASSSRDRVAWEQYF
TGTGCCAGCAGCTCGAGGGACAGGGTGGCTTGGGAGCAGTACTTC
>NA|TRBJ2-1|TRBV27|NA
CASSFSPFSYNEQFF
TGTGCCAGCAGTTTTTCCCCTTTCTCCTACAATGAGCAGTTCTTC
>once|TRBJ1-3|TRBV7-9|NA
CSSSSDTSGNTIYF
TGTTCCAGCAGCTCGGACACCTCTGGAAACACCATATATTTT
>NA|TRBJ2-1|TRBV9|TRBD2
CASSVFDGREDEQFF
TGTGCCAGCAGCGTATTTGACGGGAGGGAAGATGAGCAGTTCTTC
>NA|TRBJ2-5|TRBV7-9|TRBD2
CASSLGTSGEAGETQYF
TGTGCCAGCAGCTTGGGGACTAGCGGGGAGGCCGGGGAGACCCAGTACTTC